Sequencing of this T cell receptor (beta chain) was carried out in a study of cytomegalovirus exposure and HLA in healthy donors. General observations from the study: Immune exposure data for these donors was limited to CMV serostatus. In a later analysis, TCR beta V- and J-gene trimming showed a link to a missense DCLRE1C variant. Follow-up analysis seemed to connect common viral pathogens with several of the most significant clusters identified.

Of note for this clone: Its antigen is unidentified.

This CDR3 has 15 residues. CDR1 is KGHSH and CDR2 is LQKENI in the germline V gene. V gave up 2 bases and J gave up 3 bases, with 12 bases separating them. The PCR had 60 Vbeta and 13 Jbeta primers. In the authors' workflow: In a later analysis, some 80 million unique TCR beta chains included roughly 11 million shared by two or more donors. TCRdb's copy holds only in-frame clones and misses some; the assay was immunoSEQ multiplex PCR. For V, J and clone size, that table is used; D and trimming come from the DNA. The sample includes around 140,000 clones, about 79% seen only once; the top ten take around 2.4%.

The specimen sequenced was PBMCs. The chain carries TRBV18 and TRBJ2-3; D is possibly TRBD2 (6 bases). The TCR sequence derives from a male donor in good health and CMV-seronegative. The CDR3 loop reads CASSPSPGETDTQYF. CDR3 nucleotide sequence: TGTGCCAGCTCACCATCGCCGGGAGAGACAGATACGCAGTATTTT.